Each of the 8 T cell receptor beta chains below was sequenced from the same sample in a study of T-cell memory formation after mild COVID-19. TCRdb re-called the 5' RACE reads with MiXCR, one entry per CDR3 protein. The table includes approximately 150,000 distinct CDR3 sequences, 10% to 15% detected once. Specimen: PBMCs or a T cell subset sorted from them (not recorded which). The receptor source for this set is a man aged 18 to 29 who had mild COVID-19 (a few samples of this study predate the infection). Cell type and time point are not known.

This clonotype was detected a few times. The gene calls are TRBV4-3 and TRBJ2-1, with D possibly TRBD1 on 6 matching bases. Trimming pared 0 bases from V and 0 bases from J, leaving 15 bases between. CDR3 length: 18 amino acids. Germline lookup yields CDR1 LGHNA and CDR2 YSLEER. In DNA form, the CDR3 reads TGCGCCAGCAGCCAAGATCCGAGGGGGACGAGCTCCTACAATGAGCAGTTCTTC. Protein product: CASSQDPRGTSSYNEQFF.

This clonotype was observed a few times. The V gene is TRBV12-3 or TRBV12-4, the J gene TRBJ2-3; weak D call: TRBD2 (5 bases). The CDR3 covers 14 residues. V lost 7 bases and J lost 4, with 15 bases in between. The CDR3 bases are TGTGCCAGCACCACGGGCGCGGAGGCAGATACGCAGTATTTT. This translates into CASTTGAEADTQYF.

The rearrangement joins TRBV4-1 to TRBJ1-6; the D gene is possibly TRBD1 (6 bases). Germline lookup yields CDR1 MGHRA and CDR2 YSYEKL. The CDR3 runs 14 residues. The ends were cut back, 4 bases at V and 9 bases at J, with 13 bases in the middle. The CDR3 region has the DNA TGCGCCAGCAGCCGGCCCCAGGACAGTTCACCCCTCCACTTT. Translating it yields CASSRPQDSSPLHF.

This clonotype showed up many times. V is TRBV7-9 and J is TRBJ2-2; 11 bases align to TRBD1. Germline values: CDR1 SEHNR, CDR2 FQNEAQ (reference sequence). V shed 5 bases, J shed 5 bases, and the junction held 7 bases outside the gene matches. CDR3 length equals 16 residues. The CDR3 DNA follows: TGTGCCAGCAGCCCCTTCCGGGACAGGGGGACCGGGGAGCTGTTTTTT. Protein: CASSPFRDRGTGELFF.

This clonotype was seen a few times. This chain uses TRBV28 with TRBJ2-7; 10 nucleotides align to TRBD1. CDR3 length equals 15 residues. Germline V lookup: CDR1 MDHEN, CDR2 SYDVKM. V shed 2 bases and J 4 bases; nucleotides not matched to a gene: 5. The CDR3 bases are TGTGCCAGCAGTTTAGGGGGACAGGGGAGGTACGAGCAGTACGTC. Translation: CASSLGGQGRYEQYV.

The genes are TRBV6-2 or TRBV6-3 and TRBJ2-7, with 7 bases that match TRBD1. The CDR3 consists of 14 residues. Germline loops: CDR1 MNHEY, CDR2 SVGEGT. The junction had 3 bases not matched to a gene; V was cut back by 2 bases and J by 2 bases. The CDR3 loop is CASSYGTEPYEQYV. The CDR3 nucleotides read TGTGCCAGCAGTTACGGGACAGAACCCTACGAGCAGTACGTC.

The V gene is TRBV28, the J gene TRBJ2-6; 8 bases agree with TRBD2. With V trimmed by 6 bases and J by 6 bases, 7 bases remained unmatched. Germline V CDR1 and CDR2: MDHEN, SYDVKM. This CDR3 has 15 amino acids. CDR3 region: CASSSLRGAANVLTF. In DNA, the CDR3 is TGTGCCAGCAGCTCCCTGCGGGGGGCGGCCAACGTCCTGACTTTC.

V gene TRBV6-2 or TRBV6-3 combines with J gene TRBJ1-1; D ambiguous. CDR1 MNHEY and CDR2 SVGEGT come from the germline V gene. The CDR3 is 11 amino acids. V lost 6 bases and J lost 6, with 8 bases in between. This chain's CDR3 is CASRYGAEAFF. In nucleotides, the CDR3 is TGTGCCAGCAGATACGGTGCTGAAGCTTTCTTT.